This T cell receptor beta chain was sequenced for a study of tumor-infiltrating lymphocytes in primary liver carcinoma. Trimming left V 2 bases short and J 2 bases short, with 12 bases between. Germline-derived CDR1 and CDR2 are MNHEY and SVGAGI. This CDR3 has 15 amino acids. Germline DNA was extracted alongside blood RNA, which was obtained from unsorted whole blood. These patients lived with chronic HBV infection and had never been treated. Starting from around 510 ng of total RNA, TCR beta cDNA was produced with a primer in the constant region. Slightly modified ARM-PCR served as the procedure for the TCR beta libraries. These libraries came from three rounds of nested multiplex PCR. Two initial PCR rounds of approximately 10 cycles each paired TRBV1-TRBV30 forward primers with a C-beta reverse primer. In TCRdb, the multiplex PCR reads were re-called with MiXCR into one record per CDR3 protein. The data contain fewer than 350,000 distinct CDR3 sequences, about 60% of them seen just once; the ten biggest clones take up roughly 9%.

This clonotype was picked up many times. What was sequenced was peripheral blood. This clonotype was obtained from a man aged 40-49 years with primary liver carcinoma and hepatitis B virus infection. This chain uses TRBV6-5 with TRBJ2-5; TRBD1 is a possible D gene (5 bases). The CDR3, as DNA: TGTGCCAGCAGTTACGGTGACAGCGCTCAAGAGACCCAGTACTTC. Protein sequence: CASSYGDSAQETQYF.